Here is one T cell receptor (beta chain) with its context. Its antigen is currently unknown. This record comes from a study of response to subunit inactivated influenza vaccine. Findings and limits, study-wide: Few new T cells, the authors suggested, are recruited by each seasonal influenza vaccination.

One entry per CDR3 protein results from TCRdb running MiXCR on the RT-PCR reads. In the table there are about 480,000 distinct CDR3 sequences, over 25% of which are singletons. The material sequenced was CD4+ T cells sorted from PBMCs, taken around 5 days after vaccination. The source is a man aged 50 or older who received an inactivated influenza vaccine.

CDR3 nucleotides: TGTGCCAGCAGCCCCCCCCGGGGGGCTTACGAGCAGTACTTC. Its protein is CASSPPRGAYEQYF. The chain employs TRBV7-9 and TRBJ2-7; D perhaps matches TRBD2 (7 bases). Germline CDR1 reads SEHNR; CDR2 reads FQNEAQ (reference sequence). The CDR3 extends over 14 amino acids. V was cut by 5 bases and J by 4 bases, with 15 bases left in between.